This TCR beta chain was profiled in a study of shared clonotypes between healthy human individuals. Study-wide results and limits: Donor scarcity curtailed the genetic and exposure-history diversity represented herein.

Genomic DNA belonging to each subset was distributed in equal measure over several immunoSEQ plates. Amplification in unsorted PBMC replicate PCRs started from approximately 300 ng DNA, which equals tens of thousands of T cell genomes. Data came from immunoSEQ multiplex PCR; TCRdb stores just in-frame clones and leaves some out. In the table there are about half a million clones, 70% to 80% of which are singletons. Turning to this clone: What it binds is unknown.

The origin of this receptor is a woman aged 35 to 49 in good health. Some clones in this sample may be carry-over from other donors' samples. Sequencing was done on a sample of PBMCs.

DNA for the CDR3: TGTGCCAGGGACAGTTACACGGAGTATTTT. It specifies CARDSYTEYF. The chain carries TRBV14 and TRBJ2-3, with D possibly matching TRBD1 (6 bases). Trimming cost V 9 bases and J 13 bases, with 14 bases left between them. From germline, CDR1 is SGHDN and CDR2 FVKESK. CDR3 size: 10 residues.